This is a list of T cell receptor beta chains from one sample in a study of blood T cell repertoires in COVID-19. Produced via immunoSEQ multiplex PCR; TCRdb's table is partial and in-frame only. The sample contains 250,000 to 350,000 clones, roughly 90% of which appear only once. The sequencing sample was made of PBMCs or T cells enriched from blood (not recorded which). The origin of the receptors is a woman aged 25 to 39 who had recovered from COVID-19. Each CDR3 is given with its conserved first and last residue. The D gene is left open where the match is weak. The listing skips clone size in some rows; elsewhere it reads once, few, many or a size class.

J gene	V gene	D gene	clone size	CDR3 protein	CDR3 DNA
TRBJ1-3	TRBV13	TRBD1	.	CASSLDGTGVGNTIYF	TGTGCCAGCAGCTTAGACGGGACAGGGGTTGGAAACACCATATATTTT
TRBJ1-5	TRBV7-8	.	once	CASSPLNQPQHF	TGTGCCAGCAGCCCTTTAAATCAGCCCCAGCATTTT
TRBJ2-2	TRBV24-1	.	.	CATSDPSASGELFF	TGTGCCACCAGTGATCCAAGCGCGAGCGGGGAGCTGTTTTTT
TRBJ1-2	TRBV3-1/TRBV3-2	TRBD1	.	CASSQGDRALTGYTF	TGTGCCAGCAGCCAGGGGGACAGGGCGTTAACTGGCTACACCTTC
TRBJ2-1	TRBV18	TRBD2	.	CASFTGGTSYTEQFF	TGTGCCAGCTTTACCGGTGGGACTAGCTACACTGAGCAGTTCTTC
TRBJ2-1	TRBV5-6	TRBD1	.	CASSSRRGLLNEQFF	TGTGCCAGCAGCTCCCGCAGGGGGCTTCTTAATGAGCAGTTCTTC
TRBJ2-7	TRBV6-5	TRBD2	once	CASRALAGGLYEQYF	TGTGCCAGCAGAGCACTAGCGGGGGGCTTATACGAGCAGTACTTC
TRBJ2-5	TRBV4-1	TRBD2	.	CASSQESLAGKETQYF	TGCGCCAGCAGCCAAGAATCACTAGCGGGGAAAGAGACCCAGTACTTC
TRBJ1-2	TRBV24-1	.	.	CATSDYKYGYTF	TGTGCCACCAGTGATTACAAGTATGGCTACACCTTC
TRBJ1-2	TRBV2	.	.	CASSEDSGYTF	TGTGCCAGCAGTGAAGACAGTGGCTACACCTTC
TRBJ2-1	TRBV20-1	TRBD1	.	CSASGDRGYNEQFF	TGCAGTGCTAGTGGGGACAGGGGTTACAATGAGCAGTTCTTC
TRBJ2-3	TRBV11-1	.	once	CASSLEALRDTQYF	TGTGCCAGCAGCTTAGAAGCTTTGAGGGATACGCAGTATTTT
TRBJ2-5	TRBV7-3	TRBD2	once	CASSPSRGGARETQYF	TGTGCCAGCAGCCCTTCTCGCGGGGGGGCGAGGGAGACCCAGTACTTC
TRBJ1-3	TRBV7-8	.	once	CASSDQGPGNTIYF	TGTGCCAGCAGCGATCAGGGCCCTGGAAACACCATATATTTT